This T cell receptor (beta chain) stems from a study of regulatory T cells in long-lasting Graves disease. The TCR beta library used iRepertoire HTBI primers with Arm-PCR amplification of CDR3. MiXCR, applied by TCRdb to the multiplex PCR reads, yields one record per CDR3 protein. Among some 350,000 distinct CDR3 sequences listed, around 16% were seen once. This CDR3 region has 14 residues. Per the germline V gene, CDR1 is DFQATT and CDR2 is SNEGSKA (reference sequence). The V and J ends lost 4 bases and 7 bases, in that order; junction bases with no gene match: 11. This clonotype was seen repeatedly, ten times or more. Sample time point: newly diagnosed GD, antithyroid drugs for less than 3 months. Construction of the TCR library relied on RNA isolated from PBMCs. Blood from the periphery, approximately 10 milliliters in all, was drawn into EDTA tubes. These same data were also listed under a study on T cells in Graves' hyperthyroidism and ophthalmopathy.

This chain uses TRBV20-1 with TRBJ2-7, with 9 bases lining up with TRBD1. Specimen: peripheral blood mononuclear cells (PBMCs), collected at new diagnosis, from a patient treated with antithyroid drugs. The TCR originated in a woman in her late teens or twenties with Graves disease. The CDR3 nucleotides read TGCAGTGCTAAACGACAGGGGGGCTCGGGGGAGCAGTACTTC. Its protein is CSAKRQGGSGEQYF.